A single sample is the source of the 7 T cell receptor beta chains below, sequenced in a study of OX40 agonist ivuxolimab in advanced cancers. Assay: immunoSEQ multiplex PCR; the TCRdb copy retains only in-frame clones and omits some. The sample has approximately 60,000 clones, around 91% seen once. The sample here was CD4+ or CD8+ T cells sorted from blood, taken in a trial of the OX40 agonist ivuxolimab. Receptors originate from an adult with an advanced solid tumor such as melanoma, head and neck, liver or kidney cancer.

V and J are TRBV30 and TRBJ2-7; D unresolved. V shed 1 base and J shed 3 bases, with 16 bases lying between them. CDR1 GTSNPN and CDR2 SVGIG come from the germline V gene (reference sequence). The CDR3 is 15 amino acids. CDR3 bases: TGTGCCTGGAGTGACTACCGGGCCGGATACTACGAGCAGTACTTC. Protein: CAWSDYRAGYYEQYF.

A few counts support this clone. This chain uses TRBV10-3 with TRBJ2-1; TRBD2 agrees at 13 bases. The V gene end was trimmed by 3 bases and the J gene end by 7 bases; junction bases not matched to a gene: 6. Germline CDR1 is ENHRY and CDR2 is SYGVKD. The CDR3 is 16 residues long. The CDR3, as DNA: TGTGCCATCAGTGACCAACTAGCGGGGGGGCAGAATGAGCAGTTCTTC. Translation gives CAISDQLAGGQNEQFF.

The rearrangement joins TRBV7-3 to TRBJ2-3; no clear D. There are 15 residues in the CDR3. The ends were cut back, 2 bases at V and 6 bases at J, with 15 bases in the middle. From germline, CDR1 is SGHTA and CDR2 FQGTGA. DNA for the CDR3: TGTGCCAGCAGCTTAGGTTACGGCGAATGGGATACGCAGTATTTT. As protein: CASSLGYGEWDTQYF.

The genes are TRBV10-2 and TRBJ1-5; 7 bases line up with TRBD1. CDR1 and CDR2 (germline): WSHSY, SAAADI. V gave up 8 bases and J gave up 1 base; unmatched junction bases: 2. The CDR3 is 13 amino acids. The CDR3 spells CASAQGSNQPQHF. DNA of the CDR3: TGCGCCAGCGCACAGGGGAGCAATCAGCCCCAGCATTTT.

V and J are TRBV4-1 and TRBJ1-2; possibly TRBD1 for D (5 bases). The CDR3 loop spans 14 amino acids. Germline CDR1 MGHRA, CDR2 YSYEKL. The V gene lost 0 bases and the J gene lost 8 bases, with 13 bases spanning the gap. The CDR3 nucleotides read TGCGCCAGCAGCCAAGAGGGGCAGGGATGGGGCTACACCTTC. Amino acids: CASSQEGQGWGYTF.

This clone appeared once. The CDR3 spells CATRDRGYSEQYF. The DNA for the CDR3 is TGTGCCACCAGGGACAGGGGTTATTCCGAGCAGTACTTC. The genes are TRBV15 and TRBJ2-7, with 9 bases fitting TRBD1. V lost 6 bases, J lost 6 bases, and 6 bases stayed unmatched. CDR3 length: 13 residues. Germline V CDR1 and CDR2: LNHNV, YYDKDF (reference sequence).

This rearrangement joins TRBV7-9 to TRBJ2-1; D may be TRBD1 (6 bases). CDR1 is SEHNR and CDR2 is FQNEAQ in the germline V gene (reference sequence). The V gene lost 3 bases and the J gene lost 6 bases, with 9 bases spanning the gap. The CDR3 is 13 amino acids. CDR3 nucleotides: TGTGCCAGCAGCTTCGGACAGCTCAATGAGCAGTTCTTC. Amino acids: CASSFGQLNEQFF.